The 10 T cell receptor beta chains listed next were all sequenced from one sample in a study of vaccination and CD4 T cells after COVID-19. TCRdb recomputed calls from the PCR reads with MiXCR, one row per CDR3 protein. The sample has just over 20,000 distinct CDR3 sequences, roughly 53% seen once. Material: CD4+ T cells from blood, obtained before SARS-CoV-2 vaccination. All receptors derive from a human donor who had recovered from COVID-19.

The table lists this clonotype with a few counts. This chain joins TRBV20-1 and TRBJ2-1; no firm D call. V lost 0 bases to trimming and J lost 2 bases, with 11 bases between them. The CDR3 covers 15 residues. Germline V lookup: CDR1 DFQATT, CDR2 SNEGSKA (reference sequence). The CDR3 sequence: CSARDGRVTYNEQFF. The DNA of the CDR3 is TGCAGTGCTAGAGATGGCCGGGTGACCTACAATGAGCAGTTCTTC.

V is TRBV20-1 and J is TRBJ1-5; a possible D gene is TRBD1 (6 bases). The CDR3 consists of 15 residues. V gave up 3 bases and J gave up 1 base, with 13 bases separating them. Germline V gene lookup returns CDR1 DFQATT and CDR2 SNEGSKA (reference sequence). The CDR3 DNA reads TGCAGTGCTAGGGTGACAGGCGGGAGCAATCAGCCCCAGCATTTT. Translated: CSARVTGGSNQPQHF.

CDR3 protein: CSAKTNSGNTIYF. The CDR3 region has the DNA TGCAGTGCAAAGACAAACTCTGGAAACACCATATATTTT. The genes are TRBV20-1 and TRBJ1-3; D unclear. Germline V lookup: CDR1 DFQATT, CDR2 SNEGSKA (reference sequence). V was trimmed by 6 bases and J by 0 bases, leaving 9 bases between them. The CDR3 runs 13 residues.

The chain employs TRBV20-1 and TRBJ1-5; D unclear. This CDR3 spans 12 amino acids. V lost 7 bases to trimming and J lost 2 bases, with 9 bases between them. Looked up from germline, CDR1 is DFQATT and CDR2 is SNEGSKA (reference sequence). The CDR3 DNA reads as TGCAGTGTGCTCGGGGGCAATCAGCCCCAGCATTTT. It encodes CSVLGGNQPQHF.

This chain links TRBV7-9 with TRBJ1-1; D unresolved. Trimming took off 5 bases at V and 8 bases at J, with 12 bases between the two ends. Germline V CDR1 and CDR2: SEHNR, FQNEAQ (reference sequence). CDR3 length: 12 residues. Here the CDR3 reads CASSPQDREAFF. CDR3 sequence (DNA): TGTGCCAGCAGCCCTCAGGACCGGGAAGCTTTCTTT.

The chain links TRBV7-3 to TRBJ2-7; TRBD2 is a possible D gene (5 bases). Trimming stripped 0 bases from V and 5 bases from J, with 14 bases between. This CDR3 has 15 amino acids. Per germline, CDR1 SGHTA and CDR2 FQGTGA. The DNA of the CDR3 is TGTGCCAGCAGCTTAACTTCGGGAAGAATCGACGAGCAGTACTTC. This translates into CASSLTSGRIDEQYF. Together with reference TRBV7-3 and TRBJ2-7, the CDR3 gives the full variable domain: GAGVSQTPSNKVTEKGKYVELRCDPISGHTALYWYRQSLGQGPEFLIYFQGTGAADDSGLPNDRFFAVRPEGSVSTLKIQRTERGDSAVYLCASSLTSGRIDEQYFGPGTRLTVT.

V usage is TRBV7-6 and J usage is TRBJ2-1; weak D call: TRBD1 (6 bases). Per the germline V gene, CDR1 is SGHVS and CDR2 is FNYEAQ. V shed 3 bases and J shed 7 bases, with 13 bases lying between them. The CDR3 sequence is 14 residues long. CDR3 sequence reads: CASSFGGYGNEQFF. CDR3 coding DNA: TGTGCCAGCAGCTTTGGGGGCTATGGAAATGAGCAGTTCTTC.

This clonotype was seen a few times. The chain links TRBV27 to TRBJ2-1; 9 nucleotides agree with TRBD1. CDR3 length equals 18 residues. From germline, CDR1 is MNHEY and CDR2 SMNVEV (reference sequence). After removal of 5 bases from V and 5 bases from J, the junction contained 16 bases not matched to a gene. The CDR3 reads CASSPQRPGTGLNNEQFF. In DNA, the CDR3 is TGTGCCAGCAGTCCCCAGAGACCCGGGACAGGGCTCAACAATGAGCAGTTCTTC.

J is TRBJ2-1 and V is TRBV20-1; D is unclear. V was pared by 2 bases and J by 3 bases, with 2 bases between. The CDR3 is 11 residues long. Germline V gives CDR1 DFQATT, CDR2 SNEGSKA (reference sequence). The CDR3 loop reads CSARFYNEQFF. In nucleotides, the CDR3 is TGCAGTGCTAGATTCTACAATGAGCAGTTCTTC.

This clonotype turned up a few times. This sequence joins TRBV20-1 and TRBJ1-2; 7 bases align to TRBD1. Trimming removed 5 bases from V and 3 bases from J; junction bases left unmatched: 9. The CDR3 runs 14 residues. Per the germline V gene, CDR1 is DFQATT and CDR2 is SNEGSKA (reference sequence). The CDR3 bases are TGCAGTGCTCCATCCGGACAGGTTTACTATGGCTACACCTTC. It yields the protein CSAPSGQVYYGYTF.